This T cell receptor (beta chain) was recovered during a study of cytomegalovirus exposure and HLA in healthy donors (dated by TCRdb to about 2017). Looking at the study overall: An earlier analysis of roughly 570 of the donors reported over 250 Gb of sequence data and approximately 120 million unique TCR beta sequences obtained from some 170 million T cells. Roughly 300 gigabases of sequencing data and roughly 80 million unique TCR sequences made up an early release that covered around 640 HLA-typed donors. Among the roughly 400 genotyped donors, approximately 77% belonged to the genetic ancestry cluster associated with self-reported Caucasian donors. The study was designed to test whether signatures of past pathogen exposure could be identified by cataloging public T cell receptors. The study profiled the T cell repertoires of about 640 subjects by immunosequencing and related them to cytomegalovirus serostatus. Besides the first cohort of hundreds of subjects, a separate validation cohort made up of over 95 different subjects was used. The study combined high-throughput TCR immunosequencing, statistical association of individual TCRs with disease status, and machine learning to predict cytomegalovirus infection status. A later analysis re-analyzed previously published TCR beta repertoires from about 730 donors and added high-resolution HLA genotyping to study TCR occurrence patterns. In the later analysis, no new phenotypic data were used to find candidate immune exposures; instead, reliance was placed on TCR beta sequences and their occurrence across donors. An earlier analysis of 587 of the donors used high-throughput TCR beta sequencing to judge whether each TCR beta V gene segment behaved as functional or pseudogenic. Donor age, sex, ethnicity and CMV serostatus were collected together with the repertoire data. Genome-wide SNP genotypes for about 65% of the roughly 700 donors were used in a later genetic analysis, which treated that subset as a discovery cohort. Every repertoire in the discovery cohort had been generated on one and the same sequencing platform. HLA typing covered class I and class II loci at four-digit resolution. Typing coverage differed by locus: A, B, C, DRB1 and DQB1 were typed in roughly 620-630 donors, DQA1 in about 510, DPA1 in 600 to 610, and DPB1 in 472. Five DR-DQ haplotypes were treated as single units for association and clustering because of strong linkage in the cohort. Among several hundred genotyped donors of the cohort, an average of around 250,000 unique TCR beta nucleotide sequences was sequenced per donor, of which approximately 18% were non-productive.

In total, fewer than 750 healthy bone marrow donors made up the cohort. At the time of sampling, every cohort member was nominally healthy, though immune exposures that went unrecorded were likely present. The donor was CMV seronegative and belonged to the group of 352 seronegative cohort members. Every donor gave a peripheral blood sample, and the peripheral blood mononuclear cells from that sample were used for TCR beta sequencing. Genomic DNA extraction from the blood cell samples was performed with the Qiagen DNeasy Blood Extraction Kit. This clone was found a few times. Its binding antigen is unknown. Base-call qualities are not available, and no considerably larger clone is one nucleotide away. On the study overall, not on this receptor specifically: Some IMGT-functional V segments, including TRBV6-2 and TRBV6-3, could not be distinguished by the 87-base-pair reads and were therefore excluded. Cytomegalovirus status was reported to be diagnosed by the classifier with high specificity and sensitivity in both the original and validation cohorts. The earlier analysis of 450 to 700 of the donors excluded some 15 rarely observed V segments, including chromosome 9 orphons, because counts were too low. According to a later genetic analysis, donors in an Asian-associated ancestry cluster had fewer N-insertions in productive TCRs than the roughly 700-donor mean. Linkage disequilibrium might explain the correlated functional status among segregating V segments, but an unknown experimental factor could not be excluded. In a later analysis, HLA-associated TCR beta chains were found to be more clonally expanded and to have lower generation probabilities than equally common non-associated chains. In vitro tests confirmed that a few of the cytomegalovirus-associated TCR beta chains recognize cytomegalovirus antigens. Immune exposure information for the cohort was limited to CMV serostatus. Because HLA typing was unavailable for some donors at each locus, only the typed subset was used in association tests. Several of the top co-occurrence clusters appeared to be linked to parvovirus B19, influenza, CMV and Epstein-Barr virus, according to a later analysis. In a later analysis, most CMV-associated TCR beta chains were found to appear HLA-restricted, with HLA associations seemingly driven largely by CMV exposure. Across donors, most TCR sequences were observed very rarely, whereas some public TCRs were present in many individuals. Only TCR beta chains were sequenced in this cohort, and the absence of alpha or paired-chain data limited detectable features. A total of roughly 160 TCR beta chains were listed by the study as associated with cytomegalovirus. A further reported finding was that TCR beta sequences accurately predicted the HLA-A and HLA-B alleles for most subjects in the first cohort. When HLA alleles, especially DR and DQ, strongly co-occurred, TCR associations were difficult to assign to individual alleles. Presence/absence analyses assumed roughly uniform sequencing depth across donors, an assumption that may not hold. A later analysis found that TCR association rates varied across HLA loci, with DRB1 alleles showing the most associated TCRs and HLA-C alleles the fewest. In an earlier analysis of roughly 560 of the donors, most TCR beta V segments were observed in productive rearrangements about 90% or about 30% of the time, broadly matching IMGT annotations. A later genetic analysis associated a missense DCLRE1C variant with V-gene and J-gene trimming of TCR beta chains, and an independent cohort replicated the association. It was suggested by the authors that the approach could potentially be generalized to other disease states and immunological phenotypes. The sequencing pipeline was judged likely to have produced a cluster of highly shared sequence variants as a technical artifact. At a false discovery rate of 0.05, a later analysis linked 15,000 to 20,000 TCR beta sequences to specific HLA alleles.

The library came from the immunoSEQ multiplex PCR assay. A mixture of 60 forward primers for TCR Vbeta segments and 13 reverse primers for TCR Jbeta segments was used in the multiplex PCR. Amplification of the CDR3 region of rearranged TCR beta genes was performed with a multiplex PCR assay on genomic DNA. On the Illumina HiSeq System, the amplified TCR beta libraries were sequenced as 87-base-pair reads. Concerning the study's data processing: In a later analysis, some 80 million unique TCR beta chains were counted across the roughly 610 repertoires, and roughly 11 million of these chains were shared by at least two donors. A nearest-neighbor algorithm error-corrected the raw reads and collapsed the reads into unique sequences, merging closely related sequences to remove PCR and sequencing errors. Alignment of CDR3 sequences to IMGT reference sequences was used to assign V, D and J gene segments. For a sequence to be retained, a match of at least six nucleotides was required to both a V gene segment and a J gene segment. Rearrangements were called productive when the CDR3 lacked stop codons and stayed in frame with V and J; all others were non-productive. CDR3 was defined according to IMGT convention as the region running from the second conserved V-encoded cysteine to the conserved J-encoded phenylalanine. The earlier analysis of about 610 of the donors excluded any sequence lacking an unambiguous match to a single V gene segment. An earlier analysis of 587 of the donors called V segments functional above 56.7% productive rearrangements and segregating when the between-donor standard deviation exceeded 5%. To diagnose cytomegalovirus status from the catalog of TCR beta chain sequences, a statistical classification framework was built. In a later analysis, V and J genes were assigned by comparing TCR nucleotide sequences against IMGT/GENE-DB human TR gene sequences. Using the TCRdist pipeline, a later analysis assigned CDR3 sequences along with most-parsimonious VDJ recombination scenarios. In a later analysis, each TCR beta chain was defined by its CDR3 amino acid sequence together with its V-gene family, and reads lacking a unique V-gene family were excluded. To address suspected cross-contamination and a sequencing artifact, a later analysis removed approximately 600 highly shared, low-generation-probability nucleotide sequences. In a later analysis, a clonal expansion index was calculated for each public chain from normalized within-repertoire ranks of inferred template counts. A later analysis computed generation probabilities with a VDJ recombination model fitted to out-of-frame rearrangements, and checked the results against IGoR. A later analysis scored TCR-TCR, TCR-HLA and TCR-CMV co-occurrence with hypergeometric tests, applying a repertoire-size bias correction to TCR pairs. To estimate false discovery rates, a later analysis permuted the HLA or CMV assignments 20 times. In a later analysis, co-occurring TCRs were grouped with DBSCAN, and TCRdist sequence similarity was added when clustering was performed within HLA-allele-positive subsets. Co-occurrence clustering excluded repertoires with fewer than 30,000 or more than 120,000 public chains, plus five with anomalous nucleotide sharing. Held by TCRdb, this immuneACCESS table contains in-frame sequences only and omits some clones. Under half of the omission traces to an unresolved V gene where checked; the cause of the rest is unknown. That table is the source of V, J and clone size, and D and trimming were worked out from the DNA. This sample lists 200,000 or so clones; 75% to 90% were detected once. Jointly, the top ten make up 2.7% of the sample.

Via the germline V gene, CDR1 is SGHTA and CDR2 FQGTGA. The CDR3 holds 14 amino acids from the cysteine to the phenylalanine. Of all the DNA, just the CDR3 is kept, 42 bases in frame from base 1. V has 5 bases trimmed and J has 7 bases trimmed; junction bases matching no gene number 10. The chain is encoded by TRBV7-3 joined to TRBJ2-7; 8 of the junction bases match TRBD2. The source material was PBMCs. The clonotype comes from a woman between 40 and 50 years old in good health and CMV-seronegative. DNA sequence: TGTGCCAGCAGCCGAATAGCGGGATCGGAGGAGCAGTACTTC. Its coded protein is CASSRIAGSEEQYF. Full variable domain (CDR3 extended with the reference TRBV7-3 and TRBJ2-7 proteins): GAGVSQTPSNKVTEKGKYVELRCDPISGHTALYWYRQSLGQGPEFLIYFQGTGAADDSGLPNDRFFAVRPEGSVSTLKIQRTERGDSAVYLCASSRIAGSEEQYFGPGTRLTVT.